This passage covers 15 T cell receptor beta chains from one sample sequenced in a study of vaccination and CD4 T cells after COVID-19. Noted treatment: approximately 10-day PBMC culture with coronavirus spike peptide pools or control peptides (ViraFEST assay). The Oncomine TCR Beta short-read assay sequenced DNA from cultured CD4+ T cells. TCRdb fed the PCR reads into MiXCR, producing one record per CDR3 protein. The sample lists around 16,000 distinct CDR3 sequences; over 65% were seen once. These receptors have no identified antigens. Sequencing used CD4+ T cells from blood, cultured in vitro. Receptors were obtained from a human donor who had recovered from COVID-19.

J is TRBJ2-7 and V is TRBV6-5; TRBD1 agrees at 7 bases. The CDR3 extends over 16 amino acids. Per the germline V gene, CDR1 is MNHEY and CDR2 is SVGAGI. V dropped 2 bases and J dropped 6; count of bases not matched to a gene: 13. The chain's CDR3 is CASSYTYRGKLGEQYF. CDR3 coding DNA: TGTGCCAGCAGTTACACCTACAGGGGAAAGTTGGGCGAGCAGTACTTC.

The CDR3 is CASSSQGGQPQHF. The CDR3, as DNA: TGTGCCAGCAGCTCGCAGGGCGGTCAGCCCCAGCATTTT. The V call is TRBV7-8, the J call TRBJ1-5; possible D gene TRBD1, 5 bases. CDR1 is SGHVS, CDR2 FQNEAQ, per germline. The CDR3 runs to 13 residues. The V gene lost 4 bases and the J gene lost 6 bases, with 10 bases spanning the gap.

The chain couples TRBV24-1 to TRBJ2-5; no clear D. Trimming took off 5 bases at V and 5 bases at J, with 11 bases between the two ends. Germline CDR1 and CDR2: KGHDR and SFDVKD. This CDR3 region has 13 residues. CDR3 coding DNA: TGTGCCACCAGTGTAAGGAAAGGGGAGACCCAGTACTTC. This encodes CATSVRKGETQYF.

This chain links TRBV6-5 with TRBJ1-5; weak D call: TRBD1 (5 bases). CDR3 size: 16 residues. CDR1 is MNHEY and CDR2 is SVGAGI in the germline V gene. Trimming removed 2 bases from V and 3 bases from J, with 14 bases in between. The CDR3 DNA reads as TGTGCCAGCAGTTACAAGTATATGGGGGTCAATCAGCCCCAGCATTTT. Translated, it gives CASSYKYMGVNQPQHF.

V and J are TRBV7-2 and TRBJ1-1; D unclear. Germline CDR1 reads SGHTA; CDR2 reads FQGNSA. This CDR3 spans 16 amino acids. The ends were cut back, 5 bases at V and 10 bases at J, with 26 bases in the middle. In DNA form, the CDR3 reads TGTGCCAGCAGCCGGAGAGCGACGGCCGTGGGATTGGTAGCTTTCTTT. Protein product: CASSRRATAVGLVAFF.

V is TRBV6-1 and J is TRBJ2-3; TRBD1 might be the D (7 bases). CDR1 is MNHNS and CDR2 is SASEGT in the germline V gene. This CDR3 has 16 residues. Trimming stripped 10 bases from V and 4 bases from J, with 24 bases between. As DNA, the CDR3 is TGTGCCATAGGAGGGGGCGCGGACTCCGTATCAGATACGCAGTATTTT. Translation gives CAIGGGADSVSDTQYF.

This chain connects TRBV6-2 or TRBV6-3 to TRBJ2-7; 15 bases align to TRBD2. The V gene's germline CDR1 is MNHEY and CDR2 SVGEGT. J gave up 4 bases and V 4 bases, and 8 bases lay outside the gene matches. The CDR3 extends over 17 amino acids. The CDR3 sequence: CASSWTSGRAFKYEQYF. The CDR3 DNA follows: TGTGCCAGCAGTTGGACTAGCGGGAGGGCGTTTAAATACGAGCAGTACTTC.

The V call is TRBV7-3, the J call TRBJ1-5; D might be TRBD1 (6 bases). The CDR3 has 16 amino acids. Germline lookup yields CDR1 SGHTA and CDR2 FQGTGA. The V end was cut by 5 bases, the J end by 4 bases, with 18 bases between. The CDR3 DNA follows: TGTGCCAGCAGCCCTAATGGGGGCAGGAGGAATCAGCCCCAGCATTTT. This codes for CASSPNGGRRNQPQHF.

The chain has TRBV6-1 and TRBJ2-1; no reliable D call. The V gene's germline CDR1 is MNHNS and CDR2 SASEGT. This CDR3 contains 15 residues. The germline V and J ends were trimmed by 1 base and 8 bases, with 15 bases remaining between them. The CDR3 spells CASSEEVVPRHEQFF. The CDR3 DNA follows: TGTGCCAGCAGTGAAGAGGTAGTTCCTAGGCATGAGCAGTTCTTC.

The chain is built from TRBV11-2 and TRBJ1-1; D is perhaps TRBD1 (5 bases). The CDR3 contains 13 residues. Trimming shortened V by 5 bases and J by 4 bases, and 11 bases separated the two germline ends. The germline gives CDR1 SGHAT, CDR2 FQNNGV. The CDR3 here is CASSPDRLTEAFF. CDR3 DNA: TGTGCCAGCAGCCCAGACAGACTCACTGAAGCTTTCTTT.

This chain joins TRBV12-3 or TRBV12-4 and TRBJ1-1, with D possibly being TRBD1 (5 bases). There are 15 residues in the CDR3. Trimming removed 3 bases from V and 4 bases from J, with 15 bases in between. Here the CDR3 reads CASSLGPSRTTEAFF. The CDR3 nucleotides are TGTGCCAGCAGTTTGGGGCCTTCCCGAACCACTGAAGCTTTCTTT.

The J gene is TRBJ1-1, the V gene TRBV27; D is perhaps TRBD1 (6 bases). The V end was cut by 6 bases, the J end by 11 bases, with 22 bases between. Germline V gene data show CDR1 as MNHEY and CDR2 as SMNVEV (reference sequence). The CDR3 covers 14 residues. The CDR3 is CASSTSAQGQGAFF. DNA of the CDR3: TGTGCCAGCAGCACCTCGGCCCAGGGCCAGGGGGCTTTCTTT.

This rearrangement joins TRBV5-3 to TRBJ1-5; 8 bases agree with TRBD1. TRBV5-3 is an open reading frame whose function is uncertain. Trimming cost V 5 bases and J 3 bases; bases outside gene matches: 10. The CDR3 is 16 amino acids. The CDR3 DNA sequence: TGTGCCAGAAGTTCGACAGGGGATAGGGCCAATCAGCCCCAGCATTTT. It codes for CARSSTGDRANQPQHF.

The rearrangement links TRBV10-3 to TRBJ1-5; D might be TRBD1 (6 bases). Germline V gene data show CDR1 as ENHRY and CDR2 as SYGVKD. V lost 4 bases and J lost 0, with 10 bases in between. The CDR3 contains 15 residues. The CDR3 DNA follows: TGTGCCATCAGTGTGACAGGCGATAGCAATCAGCCCCAGCATTTT. Translation: CAISVTGDSNQPQHF.

The chain carries TRBV24-1 and TRBJ2-5; tentatively, D is TRBD2 (6 bases). Trimming removed 4 bases at V and 2 bases at J, with 10 bases between. Looked up from germline, CDR1 is KGHDR and CDR2 is SFDVKD. This CDR3 contains 14 residues. CDR3 amino acids: CATSDRREQETQYF. CDR3 sequence (DNA): TGTGCCACCAGTGACCGGCGGGAACAAGAGACCCAGTACTTC.